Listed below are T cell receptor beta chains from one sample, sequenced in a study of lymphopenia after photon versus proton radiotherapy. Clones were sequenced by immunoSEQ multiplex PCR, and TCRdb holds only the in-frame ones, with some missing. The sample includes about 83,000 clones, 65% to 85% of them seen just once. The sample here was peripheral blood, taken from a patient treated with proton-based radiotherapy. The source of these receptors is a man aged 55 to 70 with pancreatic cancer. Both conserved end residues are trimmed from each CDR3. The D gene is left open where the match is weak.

ASKRQTGNTEAF TRBV19 .
ATQGQSSYNEQF TRBV10-3 TRBD1
ASSVGTGGYTEAF TRBV9 TRBD1
ATSRDPVRTTYNEQF TRBV15 .
ASSEGLVVNSGANVLT TRBV6-1 .
ASSWSGGPSYEQY TRBV5-1 .
ASSLNRGSGELF TRBV7-2 .
ASSAQVGAYNEQF TRBV7-3 .
ASSLSRGSETQY TRBV7-2 .
ASSWTGLSPQH TRBV6-6 .
ASSERRGAIQPQH TRBV6-1 .
ASTQVGGSTEAF TRBV2 .
ASSLETYNEQY TRBV5-4 .
ASSVRQGGTDTQY TRBV9 TRBD1
ASSKMPGQGDNEQF TRBV5-1 TRBD1
ASSRTSLYNEQF TRBV6-6 TRBD2
ASSGGTGVSETQY TRBV7-2 TRBD1
ASSTDTPGQY TRBV7-9 .
ATSLERRARGAF TRBV15 .
ASQGGDYGYT TRBV28 .
ASSFDRGRGTEAF TRBV5-6 TRBD1
ASSQEGELAGFNEQF TRBV14 TRBD2
ASVRGLGGYT TRBV5-8 .
ASSIASSYNEQF TRBV7-9 .
ASSFTHGDPWREQY TRBV7-9 .
ASSLRGGREQY TRBV28 .
ASGLDTGYEQY TRBV12-5 .
SASFNIQY TRBV20-1 .
ASSRGRGAFNEQF TRBV4-1 .
ASSLAGSETQY TRBV5-4 .